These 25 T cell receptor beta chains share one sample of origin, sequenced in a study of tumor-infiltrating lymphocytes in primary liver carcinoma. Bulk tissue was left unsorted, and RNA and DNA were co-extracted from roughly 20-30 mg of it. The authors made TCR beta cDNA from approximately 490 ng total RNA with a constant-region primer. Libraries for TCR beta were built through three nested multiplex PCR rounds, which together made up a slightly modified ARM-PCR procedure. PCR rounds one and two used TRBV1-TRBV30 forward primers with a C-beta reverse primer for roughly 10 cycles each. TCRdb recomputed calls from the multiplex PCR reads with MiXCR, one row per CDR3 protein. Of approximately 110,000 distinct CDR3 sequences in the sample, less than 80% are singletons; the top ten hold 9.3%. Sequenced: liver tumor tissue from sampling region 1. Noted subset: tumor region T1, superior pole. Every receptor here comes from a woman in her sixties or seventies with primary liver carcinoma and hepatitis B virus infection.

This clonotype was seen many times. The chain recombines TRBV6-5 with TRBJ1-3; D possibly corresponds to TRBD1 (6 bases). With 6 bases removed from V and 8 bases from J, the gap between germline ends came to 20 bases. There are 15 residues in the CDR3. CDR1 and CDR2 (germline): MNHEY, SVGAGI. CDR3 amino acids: CASSRKGVDPYTIYF. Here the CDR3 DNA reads TGTGCCAGCAGCCGGAAGGGGGTAGATCCTTACACCATATATTTT.

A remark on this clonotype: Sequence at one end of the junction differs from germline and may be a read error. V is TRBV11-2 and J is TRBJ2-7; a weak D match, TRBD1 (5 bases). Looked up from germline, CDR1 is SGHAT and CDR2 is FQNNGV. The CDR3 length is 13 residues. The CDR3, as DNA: TGTACCAGCAGCTGGGGCAAACCCTACGAACAGTACTTC. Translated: CTSSWGKPYEQYF.

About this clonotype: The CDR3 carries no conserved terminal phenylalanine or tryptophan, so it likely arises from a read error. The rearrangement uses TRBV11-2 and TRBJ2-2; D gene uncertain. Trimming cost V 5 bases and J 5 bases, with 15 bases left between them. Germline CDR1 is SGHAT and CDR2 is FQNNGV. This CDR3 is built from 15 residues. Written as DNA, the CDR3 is TGTGCCAGCAGCCCTCCGTTAGGACCGACCGGGGAGCTGTTTTCT. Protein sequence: CASSPPLGPTGELFS.

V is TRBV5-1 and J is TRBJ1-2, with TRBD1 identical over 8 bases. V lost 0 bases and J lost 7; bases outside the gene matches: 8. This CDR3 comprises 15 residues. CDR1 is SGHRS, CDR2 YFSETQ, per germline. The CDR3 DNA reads TGCGCCAGCAGCTTGGGTCTCAGGGGGCGCATTGGCTACACCTTC. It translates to CASSLGLRGRIGYTF.

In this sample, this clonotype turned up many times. The CDR3 is CASRGVTYEQYF. The CDR3 DNA is TGTGCCAGCAGGGGGGTGACCTACGAGCAGTACTTC. The chain employs TRBV6-5 and TRBJ2-7, with D perhaps being TRBD1 or TRBD2 (5 bases each). The CDR3 sequence is 12 residues long. V was pared by 6 bases and J by 2 bases, with 8 bases between. Germline V gene lookup returns CDR1 MNHEY and CDR2 SVGAGI.

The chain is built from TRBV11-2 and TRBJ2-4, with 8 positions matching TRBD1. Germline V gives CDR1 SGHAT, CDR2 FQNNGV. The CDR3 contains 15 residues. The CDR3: CACSETGAAKNIQYF. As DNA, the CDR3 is TGTGCTTGCAGCGAGACAGGGGCAGCCAAAAACATTCAGTACTTC. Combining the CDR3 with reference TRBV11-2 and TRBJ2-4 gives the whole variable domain EAGVAQSPRYKIIEKRQSVAFWCNPISGHATLYWYQQILGQGPKLLIQFQNNGVVDDSQLPKDRFSAERLKGVDSTLKIQPAKLEDSAVYLCACSETGAAKNIQYFGAGTRLSVL.

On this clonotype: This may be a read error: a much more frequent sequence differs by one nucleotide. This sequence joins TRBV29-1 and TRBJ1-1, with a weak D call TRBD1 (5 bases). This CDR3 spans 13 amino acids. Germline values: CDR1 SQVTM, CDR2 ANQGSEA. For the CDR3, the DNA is TGCAGCGTTGATCTATGGGTCGGGGCTGAAGCTCTCTTT. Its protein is CSVDLWVGAEALF.

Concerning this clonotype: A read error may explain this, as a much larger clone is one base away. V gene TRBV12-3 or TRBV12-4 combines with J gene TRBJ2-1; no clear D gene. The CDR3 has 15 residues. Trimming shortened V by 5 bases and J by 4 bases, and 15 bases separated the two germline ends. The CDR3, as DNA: TGTGCCAGCAGTCACACCGTGAAATATTACAATGAGCAGTTCTTC. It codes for CASSHTVKYYNEQFF.

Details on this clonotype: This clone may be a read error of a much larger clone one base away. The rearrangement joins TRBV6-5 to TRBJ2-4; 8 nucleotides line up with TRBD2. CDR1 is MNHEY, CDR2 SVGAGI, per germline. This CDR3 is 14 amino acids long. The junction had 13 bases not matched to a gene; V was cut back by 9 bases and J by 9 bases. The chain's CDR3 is CASNRGRGGCIQYF. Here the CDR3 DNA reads TGTGCCAGTAATCGGGGACGGGGGGGGTGCATTCAGTACTTC.

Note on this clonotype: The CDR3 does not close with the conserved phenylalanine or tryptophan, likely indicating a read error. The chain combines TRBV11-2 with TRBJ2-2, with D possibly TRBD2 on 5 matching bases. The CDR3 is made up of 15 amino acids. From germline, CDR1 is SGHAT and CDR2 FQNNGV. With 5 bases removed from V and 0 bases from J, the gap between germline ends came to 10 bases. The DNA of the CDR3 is TGTGCCAGCAGCCTTACTAGATCGAACACCGGGGAGCTGTTTTCT. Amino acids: CASSLTRSNTGELFS.

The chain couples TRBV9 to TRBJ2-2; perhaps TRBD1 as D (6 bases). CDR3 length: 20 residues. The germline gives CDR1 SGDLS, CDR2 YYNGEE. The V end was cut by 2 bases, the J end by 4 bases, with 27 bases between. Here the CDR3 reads CASSVGLGIRGHPATGELFF. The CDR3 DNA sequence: TGTGCCAGCAGCGTCGGATTGGGCATCAGGGGCCACCCTGCCACCGGGGAGCTGTTTTTT. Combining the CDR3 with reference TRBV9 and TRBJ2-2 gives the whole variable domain DSGVTQTPKHLITATGQRVTLRCSPRSGDLSVYWYQQSLDQGLQFLIQYYNGEERAKGNILERFSAQQFPDLHSELNLSSLELGDSALYFCASSVGLGIRGHPATGELFFGEGSRLTVL.

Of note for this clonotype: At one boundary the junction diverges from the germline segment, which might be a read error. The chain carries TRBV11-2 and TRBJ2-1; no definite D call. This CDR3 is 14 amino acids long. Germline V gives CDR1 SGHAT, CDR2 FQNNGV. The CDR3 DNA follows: TGTGCCAGTAGCCAAAAATTGGGGAAGAATGAGGAGTTCTTC. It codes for CASSQKLGKNEEFF.

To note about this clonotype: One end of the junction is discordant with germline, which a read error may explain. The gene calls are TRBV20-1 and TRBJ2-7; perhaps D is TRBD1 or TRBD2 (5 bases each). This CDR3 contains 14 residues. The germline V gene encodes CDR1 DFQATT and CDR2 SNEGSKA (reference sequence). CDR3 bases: TGCAGTGCTAGAATGGCTAGCAGGGCCTACGAGCAGTACTTT. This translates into CSARMASRAYEQYF.

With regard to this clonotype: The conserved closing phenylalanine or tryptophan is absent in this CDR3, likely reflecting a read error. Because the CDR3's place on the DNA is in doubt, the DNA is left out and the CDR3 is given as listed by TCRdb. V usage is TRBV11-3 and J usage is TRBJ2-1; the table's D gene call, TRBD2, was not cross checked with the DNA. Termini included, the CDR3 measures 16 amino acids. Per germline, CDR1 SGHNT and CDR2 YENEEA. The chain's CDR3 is CASSFRLAGVNNEQLL.

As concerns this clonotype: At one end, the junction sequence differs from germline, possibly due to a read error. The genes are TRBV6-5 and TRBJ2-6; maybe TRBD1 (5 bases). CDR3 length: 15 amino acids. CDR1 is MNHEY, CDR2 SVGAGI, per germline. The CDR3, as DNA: TGTGCCAGCAGTTACGGGGCCTCTGGGGCCAACGTCCTGACCTTC. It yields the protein CASSYGASGANVLTF.

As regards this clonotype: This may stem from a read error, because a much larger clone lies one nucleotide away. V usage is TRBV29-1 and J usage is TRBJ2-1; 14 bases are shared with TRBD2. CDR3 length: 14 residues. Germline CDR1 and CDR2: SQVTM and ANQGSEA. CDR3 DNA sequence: TGCAGCGTCGGACTAGCGGGAGGTTCCAATGAGCAGCTCTTC. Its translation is CSVGLAGGSNEQLF.

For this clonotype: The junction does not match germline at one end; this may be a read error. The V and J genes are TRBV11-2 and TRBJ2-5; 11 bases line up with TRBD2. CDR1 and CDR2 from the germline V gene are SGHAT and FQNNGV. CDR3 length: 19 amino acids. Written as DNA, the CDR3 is TGCGCCGGCAGCCGATTTAGGCTAGCGGGAGGAATAAGCCAAGAGACCCAGTACTTC. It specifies CAGSRFRLAGGISQETQYF.

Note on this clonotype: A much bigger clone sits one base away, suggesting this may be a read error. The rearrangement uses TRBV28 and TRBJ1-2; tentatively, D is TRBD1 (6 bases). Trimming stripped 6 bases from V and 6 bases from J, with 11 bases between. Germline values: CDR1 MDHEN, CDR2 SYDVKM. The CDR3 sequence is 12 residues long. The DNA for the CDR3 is TGTGCCAGCAGCCGGGGGGCTCATGGCTACACCTTC. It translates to CASSRGAHGYTF.

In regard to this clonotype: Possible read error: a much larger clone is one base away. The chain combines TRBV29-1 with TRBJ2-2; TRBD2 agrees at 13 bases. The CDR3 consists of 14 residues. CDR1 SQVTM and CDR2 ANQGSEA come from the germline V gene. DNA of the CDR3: TGCAGCGCCGGGACTAGCGGGATCGACGGGGAGCAGTTTTTT. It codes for CSAGTSGIDGEQFF.

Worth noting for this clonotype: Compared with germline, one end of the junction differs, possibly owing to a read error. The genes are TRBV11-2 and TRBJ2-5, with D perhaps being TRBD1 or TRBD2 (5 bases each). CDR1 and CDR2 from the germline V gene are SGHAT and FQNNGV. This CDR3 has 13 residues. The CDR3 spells CVSSLEFKGTQYF. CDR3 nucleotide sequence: TGTGTCAGCAGCTTAGAATTCAAGGGGACCCAATACTTC.

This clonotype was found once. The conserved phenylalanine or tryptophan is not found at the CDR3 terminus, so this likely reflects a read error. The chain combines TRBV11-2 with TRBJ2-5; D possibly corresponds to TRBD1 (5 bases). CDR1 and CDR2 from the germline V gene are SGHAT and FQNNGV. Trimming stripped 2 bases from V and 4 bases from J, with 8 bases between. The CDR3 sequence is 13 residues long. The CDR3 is CASSLKGLETQYL. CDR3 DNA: TGTGCCAGCAGCTTAAAGGGGTTAGAGACCCAGTACCTC.

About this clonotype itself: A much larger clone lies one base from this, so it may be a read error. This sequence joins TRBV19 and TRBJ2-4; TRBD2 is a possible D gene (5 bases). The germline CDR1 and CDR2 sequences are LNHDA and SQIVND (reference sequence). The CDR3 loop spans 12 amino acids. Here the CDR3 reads CASTDGKRILYF. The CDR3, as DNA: TGTGCCAGTACCGACGGGAAACGCATTCTGTACTTC.

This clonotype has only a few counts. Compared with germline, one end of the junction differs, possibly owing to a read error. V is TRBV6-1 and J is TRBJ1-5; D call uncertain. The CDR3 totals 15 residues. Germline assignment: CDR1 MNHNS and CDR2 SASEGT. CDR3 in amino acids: CASSYRAVSDQPQHF. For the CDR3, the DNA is TGTGCCAGCAGTTACCGGGCCGTTAGCGATCAGCCCCAGCATTTT.

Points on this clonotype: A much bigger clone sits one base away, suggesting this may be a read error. The CDR3 DNA reads as TGTGCTAGTGGTTTGGGCAGGACCACTGAAGCTTTCTTT. This sequence encodes CASGLGRTTEAFF. The chain recombines TRBV12-5 with TRBJ1-1, with D hard to call. V lost 1 base and J 4 bases, leaving 7 bases between the germline ends. In germline, CDR1 is LGHNT, CDR2 FRNRAP. There are 13 residues in the CDR3.

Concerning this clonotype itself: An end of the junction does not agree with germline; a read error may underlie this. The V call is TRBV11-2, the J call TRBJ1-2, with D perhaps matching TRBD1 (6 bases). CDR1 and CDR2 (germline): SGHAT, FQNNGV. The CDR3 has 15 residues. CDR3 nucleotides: TGTACCAGCAGCTCGGACAGTGTGTATCTTCATGGCTACACCTTC. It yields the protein CTSSSDSVYLHGYTF.